The entry below describes one T cell receptor beta chain. As processed by the authors: For nucleated cells, counts were estimated from reference gene primer amplification. TCRdb keeps only in-frame clones here, not all; method: immunoSEQ multiplex PCR. V, J and clone size were drawn from that table, and D and trimming were deduced from the DNA. The top ten hold 0.75% to 1% of the sample, which has over 250,000 clones, 88% seen once. This record comes from a study of blood T cell repertoires in COVID-19. Study background: Collection of acute and convalescent COVID-19 samples took place in the United States, Italy and Spain. PBMCs, B-cell-depleted T cells, or T cells were the source of the cDNA or gDNA that made up the material.

Trimming pared 5 bases from V and 5 bases from J, leaving 9 bases between. This CDR3 is built from 13 residues. CDR1 and CDR2 from the germline V gene are LGHNT and FRNRAP. Sequencing was done on a sample of peripheral blood. The chain links TRBV12-5 to TRBJ2-2; D is unclear. This clonotype was sampled from a woman aged 35 to 49 who had recovered from COVID-19. The CDR3 sequence is CASGPPLTGELFF. In DNA, the CDR3 is TGTGCTAGTGGTCCCCCCCTGACCGGGGAGCTGTTTTTT.